These 18 T cell receptor beta chains share one sample of origin, sequenced in a study of long-term antiretroviral therapy in people with HIV. They ran version v3.0 of the immunoSEQ assay at survey level. Here immunoSEQ multiplex PCR was the method, and the copy in TCRdb shows in-frame clones only, minus some. The data hold approximately 22,000 clones, with about 82% observed a single time. The material was unsorted PBMCs, obtained 1.3 years after starting antiretroviral therapy. The receptor source for this set is a man between 60 and 75 years old with HIV.

The chain recombines TRBV15 with TRBJ2-3; D is unresolved. Per germline, CDR1 LNHNV and CDR2 YYDKDF (reference sequence). Trimming pared 5 bases from V and 2 bases from J, leaving 11 bases between. The CDR3 contains 14 residues. CDR3: CATSATRITDTQYF. CDR3 sequence (DNA): TGTGCCACCAGCGCGACGAGAATCACAGATACGCAGTATTTT.

The J gene is TRBJ1-1, the V gene TRBV5-1; D gene uncertain. V was clipped by 7 bases and J by 1 base, with 14 bases between them. The CDR3 contains 14 residues. CDR1 SGHRS and CDR2 YFSETQ come from the germline V gene. The CDR3 sequence: CASLSNTENTEAFF. The CDR3 DNA is TGCGCCAGCCTCTCAAATACTGAGAACACTGAAGCTTTCTTT.

This clone was observed a single time. The V and J genes are TRBV28 and TRBJ2-5; 8 bases map to TRBD2. The CDR3 is made up of 14 amino acids. J was trimmed by 5 bases and V by 7 bases; bases with no gene match: 9. Per germline, CDR1 MDHEN and CDR2 SYDVKM. The CDR3 sequence is CASILAGSLETQYF. In nucleotides, the CDR3 is TGTGCCAGCATCTTAGCGGGGTCTTTGGAGACCCAGTACTTC.

V is TRBV20-1 and J is TRBJ1-3; D unclear. The ends were cut back, 5 bases at V and 1 base at J, with 3 bases in the middle. Germline lookup yields CDR1 DFQATT and CDR2 SNEGSKA (reference sequence). The CDR3 length is 11 residues. DNA of the CDR3: TGCAGTGCTGGGTCTGGAAACACCATATATTTT. Its protein product is CSAGSGNTIYF.

This clone was seen just once. The chain links TRBV20-1 to TRBJ1-4, with D maybe TRBD1 (6 bases). Germline CDR1 DFQATT, CDR2 SNEGSKA (reference sequence). The CDR3 spans 11 residues. With 5 bases removed from V and 10 bases from J, the gap between germline ends came to 11 bases. CDR3 bases: TGCAGTGCTCTCAGGGGAGGAAAACTGTTTTTT. This encodes CSALRGGKLFF.

The rearrangement joins TRBV5-1 to TRBJ1-5, with TRBD1 matching 9 bases. Looked up from germline, CDR1 is SGHRS and CDR2 is YFSETQ. V was clipped by 4 bases and J by 3 bases; unmatched bases: 2. CDR3 length: 14 amino acids. In DNA, the CDR3 is TGCGCCAGCAGCCGGACAGGGGACAATCAGCCCCAGCATTTT. Residues: CASSRTGDNQPQHF.

This sequence joins TRBV11-3 and TRBJ2-3; no firm D call. Germline assignment: CDR1 SGHNT and CDR2 YENEEA. The CDR3 sequence is 13 residues long. V lost 1 base to trimming and J lost 3 bases, with 5 bases between them. The CDR3 nucleotides are TGTGCCAGCAGCTTAGCCGGAACAGATACGCAGTATTTT. Translation: CASSLAGTDTQYF.

This clone was seen only a few times. The rearrangement joins TRBV27 to TRBJ1-5; TRBD1 matches 10 bases. CDR3 size: 14 residues. Germline-derived CDR1 and CDR2 are MNHEY and SMNVEV (reference sequence). V dropped 6 bases and J dropped 5; count of bases not matched to a gene: 4. The CDR3 nucleotides read TGTGCCAGCAGGCGGACAGGGGGAGATCAGCCCCAGCATTTT. It is translated as CASRRTGGDQPQHF.

In this sample, this clone turned up once. The chain recombines TRBV5-6 with TRBJ1-5; a possible D gene is TRBD1 (6 bases). V lost 0 bases to trimming and J lost 3 bases, with 10 bases between them. Germline CDR1 reads SGHDT; CDR2 reads YYEEEE. This CDR3 is 15 amino acids long. CDR3 loop: CASSLDWGPNQPQHF. The CDR3 region has the DNA TGTGCCAGCAGCTTGGATTGGGGGCCCAATCAGCCCCAGCATTTT.

The CDR3 DNA sequence: TGTGCCAGCAGCCCCAGGGTAACCGGGGAGCTGTTTTTT. As protein: CASSPRVTGELFF. The rearrangement links TRBV7-3 to TRBJ2-2; D perhaps matches TRBD1 (5 bases). The V end lost 5 bases, the J end lost 5 bases, and 9 bases lay between the germline ends. Germline CDR1 reads SGHTA; CDR2 reads FQGTGA. This CDR3 has 13 amino acids.

CDR3 amino acids: CASSNHRGQNQPQHF. The CDR3 DNA sequence: TGTGCCAGCAGCAATCACAGGGGGCAGAATCAGCCCCAGCATTTT. V gene TRBV21-1 combines with J gene TRBJ1-5; the table assigns TRBD1, which was not confirmed against the DNA. TRBV21-1 is termed a pseudogene. CDR3 length: 15 residues.

The chain employs TRBV7-2 and TRBJ1-2; D uncertain. CDR1 SGHTA and CDR2 FQGNSA come from the germline V gene. The V and J ends lost 5 bases and 5 bases respectively, with 12 bases between them. The CDR3 covers 13 residues. For the CDR3, the DNA is TGTGCCAGCAGCCTCCGGACGTCGTATGGCTACACCTTC. Residues: CASSLRTSYGYTF.

This chain links TRBV7-6 with TRBJ2-5; D unresolved. This CDR3 has 13 residues. V lost 4 bases to trimming and J lost 2 bases, with 8 bases between them. The germline V gene has CDR1 SGHVS and CDR2 FNYEAQ. DNA for the CDR3: TGTGCCAGCAGCTCACAGATACAAGAGACCCAGTACTTC. Encoded protein: CASSSQIQETQYF. The full variable domain, completed using reference TRBV7-6 and TRBJ2-5, is GAGVSQSPRYKVTKRGQDVALRCDPISGHVSLYWYRQALGQGPEFLTYFNYEAQQDKSGLPNDRFSAERPEGSISTLTIQRTEQRDSAMYRCASSSQIQETQYFGPGTRLLVL.

The CDR3 spells CASRGRVSYEQYF. The CDR3 DNA follows: TGTGCCTCGAGAGGGAGGGTCTCCTACGAGCAGTACTTC. The chain is built from TRBV11-2 and TRBJ2-7; 7 bases line up with TRBD2. The CDR3 sequence is 13 residues long. V lost 11 bases and J lost 0; bases outside the gene matches: 7. Germline loops: CDR1 SGHAT, CDR2 FQNNGV. The full variable domain, rest sourced from reference TRBV11-2 and TRBJ2-7, is EAGVAQSPRYKIIEKRQSVAFWCNPISGHATLYWYQQILGQGPKLLIQFQNNGVVDDSQLPKDRFSAERLKGVDSTLKIQPAKLEDSAVYLCASRGRVSYEQYFGPGTRLTVT.

This chain joins TRBV7-2 and TRBJ1-2, with D hard to call. Germline V CDR1 and CDR2: SGHTA, FQGNSA. Trimming removed 3 bases from V and 0 bases from J, with 8 bases in between. This CDR3 has 14 residues. In DNA form, the CDR3 reads TGTGCCAGCAGCTTGGGAGGCCCTAACTATGGCTACACCTTC. Translating gives CASSLGGPNYGYTF.

V gene TRBV7-9 combines with J gene TRBJ2-2; 7 nucleotides match TRBD2. Trimming cost V 3 bases and J 5 bases; bases outside gene matches: 6. This CDR3 has 15 residues. Germline V gives CDR1 SEHNR, CDR2 FQNEAQ (reference sequence). The CDR3 spells CASSLVGGITGELFF. In nucleotides, the CDR3 is TGTGCCAGCAGCTTGGTCGGGGGGATAACCGGGGAGCTGTTTTTT.

This clone came up once. The chain joins TRBV10-2 to TRBJ2-5; D ambiguous. This CDR3 is built from 16 residues. Trimming left V 4 bases short and J 5 bases short, with 20 bases between. Germline V gene sequence: CDR1 WSHSY, CDR2 SAAADI. The CDR3 coding sequence is TGCGCCAGCAGTGGGTCAGGCGGCACAAGATGGGAGACCCAGTACTTC. Its translation: CASSGSGGTRWETQYF.

J is TRBJ2-3 and V is TRBV29-1; D might be TRBD1 (6 bases). There are 15 residues in the CDR3. Germline V CDR1 and CDR2: SQVTM, ANQGSEA. V was shortened by 3 bases and J by 2 bases, with 15 bases between the two germline ends. CDR3 sequence (DNA): TGCAGCGTTGACCTGGACAGAGTATTCACAGATACGCAGTATTTT. It yields the protein CSVDLDRVFTDTQYF.